The subject of this entry is one T cell receptor beta chain. It has no known antigen specificity. Qualities for individual bases were not recorded, and no much larger clone is one base off. The germline V gene (reference sequence) provides CDR1 MNHEY and CDR2 SMNVEV. The junction shows trimming of 0 bases on V and 7 bases on J, and the gene matches do not reach 9 bases of it. Counted from cysteine to phenylalanine, this CDR3 has 16 amino acids. CDR3 DNA is the only sequence kept; it has 48 bases, read in frame from the first base. In total, fewer than 750 healthy bone marrow donors made up the cohort. At the time of sampling, all cohort members were nominally healthy, though unrecorded immune exposures were likely present. The donor was CMV seronegative and was included in the group of 352 seronegative cohort members. Each donor provided a peripheral blood sample, and peripheral blood mononuclear cells were used for TCR beta sequencing. Genomic DNA was extracted from the blood cell samples with the Qiagen DNeasy Blood Extraction Kit.

These data are taken from a study of cytomegalovirus exposure and HLA in healthy donors (dated by TCRdb to about 2017). About the full investigation: An earlier analysis of approximately 550 of the donors reported approximately 290 Gb of sequence data and approximately 110 million unique TCR beta sequences from 190 million or so T cells. Typing coverage varied by locus: 629-630 donors for A, B, C, DRB1 and DQB1; roughly 500 for DQA1; 600 to 610 for DPA1; fewer than 480 for DPB1. Class I and class II HLA loci were covered by the typing at four-digit resolution. A later analysis re-examined previously published TCR beta repertoires from 610 or so donors and added high-resolution HLA genotyping to investigate patterns of TCR occurrence. Donor age, sex, ethnicity and CMV serostatus were compiled alongside the repertoire data. The study profiled the T cell repertoires of more than 500 subjects by immunosequencing and related them to cytomegalovirus serostatus. All discovery cohort repertoires had been generated using a single sequencing platform. In a later genetic analysis, genome-wide SNP genotypes for about three fifths of the roughly 670 donors were used, and that subset was treated as a discovery cohort. In the later analysis, no new phenotypic data were used to find candidate immune exposures; instead, reliance was placed on TCR beta sequences and their occurrence across donors. An earlier analysis of several hundred of the donors applied high-throughput TCR beta sequencing to assess whether each TCR beta V gene segment acted as functional or pseudogenic. Along with the approximately 650-subject first cohort, a separate validation cohort of around 120 different subjects was used. The genetic ancestry cluster associated with self-reported Caucasian donors included roughly four fifths of the roughly 410 genotyped donors. On average, around 230,000 unique TCR beta nucleotide sequences were sequenced per donor among 398 genotyped donors of the cohort, with about 17% of those sequences being non-productive. The study combined high-throughput TCR immunosequencing, statistical association of individual TCRs with disease status, and machine learning to predict cytomegalovirus infection status. Because of strong linkage in the cohort, a handful of DR-DQ haplotypes were treated as single units for association and clustering. The study aimed to test whether signatures of past pathogen exposure could be identified by cataloging public T cell receptors. An early release that covered around 590 HLA-typed donors contained around 300 gigabases of sequencing data and some 87 million unique TCR sequences. General findings and caveats noted by the study authors: HLA typing was unavailable for some donors at each locus, so association tests used only the typed subset. This cohort had only TCR beta chains sequenced, and the lack of alpha or paired-chain data limited which features could be detected. In the study, 164 TCR beta chains were listed as associated with cytomegalovirus. A later analysis found that HLA-associated TCR beta chains were more clonally expanded and had lower generation probabilities than equally common non-associated chains. Because counts were too low, approximately 18 rarely observed V segments, including chromosome 9 orphons, were excluded from the earlier analysis of 587 of the donors. According to a later analysis, TCR association rates differed among HLA loci, with DRB1 alleles showing the most associated TCRs and HLA-C alleles showing the fewest. Specific HLA alleles were associated with 15,000 to 20,000 TCR beta sequences at a false discovery rate of 0.05 in a later analysis. V-gene and J-gene trimming of TCR beta chains was associated with a missense DCLRE1C variant in a later genetic analysis, and the association was replicated in an independent cohort. For the cohort, immune exposure information was limited to CMV serostatus. A later genetic analysis reported fewer N-insertions in productive TCRs among donors in an Asian-associated ancestry cluster than the roughly 640-donor mean. The presence/absence analyses assumed that sequencing depth was roughly uniform across donors, and that assumption may not be true. In an earlier analysis of around 600 of the donors, most TCR beta V segments were observed in productive rearrangements about 90% or about 30% of the time, broadly matching IMGT annotations. A further reported finding was that TCR beta sequences accurately predicted the HLA-A and HLA-B alleles for most subjects in the first cohort. Most TCR sequences were observed very rarely across donors, whereas some public TCRs were present in many individuals. It was suggested by the authors that the approach could potentially be generalized to other disease states and immunological phenotypes. When HLA alleles, especially DR and DQ, strongly co-occurred, attributing TCR associations to individual alleles was difficult. In both the original and validation cohorts, the classifier was reported to diagnose cytomegalovirus status with high specificity and sensitivity. Correlated functional status among segregating V segments might reflect linkage disequilibrium, but an unknown experimental factor could not be ruled out. A later analysis reported that several top co-occurrence clusters appeared linked to parvovirus B19, influenza, CMV and Epstein-Barr virus. A later analysis found that most CMV-associated TCR beta chains appeared HLA-restricted, with HLA associations seemingly driven largely by CMV exposure. The 87-base-pair reads could not distinguish some IMGT-functional V segments, including TRBV6-2 and TRBV6-3, so those segments were excluded. A cluster of highly shared sequence variants was judged likely to represent a technical artifact of the sequencing pipeline. In vitro tests confirmed that a few of the cytomegalovirus-associated TCR beta chains recognize cytomegalovirus antigens.

The library was made by the immunoSEQ multiplex PCR assay. The multiplex PCR relied on a mix of 60 forward primers for TCR Vbeta segments and 13 reverse primers for TCR Jbeta segments. The CDR3 region of rearranged TCR beta genes was amplified from genomic DNA by a multiplex PCR assay. On the Illumina HiSeq System, the amplified TCR beta libraries were sequenced as 87-base-pair reads. In the source study's methods: A later analysis tallied 80 million to 95 million unique TCR beta chains across the roughly 610 repertoires, and approximately 11 million of those chains were shared by two or more donors. To remove PCR and sequencing errors, raw reads were error-corrected and collapsed into unique sequences using a nearest-neighbor algorithm that merged closely related sequences. CDR3 sequences were aligned to IMGT reference sequences to assign V, D and J gene segments. For a sequence to be retained, a match of at least six nucleotides to both a V gene segment and a J gene segment was required. Rearrangements were classified as productive when the CDR3 lacked stop codons and remained in frame with V and J, and all other rearrangements were classified as non-productive. Following IMGT convention, CDR3 was defined as the stretch from the second conserved V-encoded cysteine up to the conserved J-encoded phenylalanine. The earlier analysis of a few hundred of the donors excluded sequences that lacked an unambiguous match to a single V gene segment. In an earlier analysis of 587 of the donors, a V segment was called functional when productive rearrangements were above 56.7%, and segregating when the standard deviation between donors exceeded 5%. A statistical classification framework was developed to diagnose cytomegalovirus status using the catalog of TCR beta chain sequences. A later analysis assigned V and J genes by comparing TCR nucleotide sequences with IMGT/GENE-DB human TR gene sequences. In a later analysis, CDR3 sequences and most-parsimonious VDJ recombination scenarios were assigned using the TCRdist pipeline. A later analysis defined each TCR beta chain by its CDR3 amino acid sequence plus V-gene family, and excluded reads lacking a unique V-gene family. To address suspected cross-contamination and a sequencing artifact, a later analysis removed over 500 highly shared, low-generation-probability nucleotide sequences. In a later analysis, a clonal expansion index was calculated for each public chain from normalized within-repertoire ranks of inferred template counts. In a later analysis, generation probabilities were computed with a VDJ recombination model fitted to out-of-frame rearrangements, and the resulting probabilities were checked against IGoR. A later analysis scored TCR-TCR, TCR-HLA and TCR-CMV co-occurrence with hypergeometric tests, applying a repertoire-size bias correction to TCR pairs. False discovery rates were estimated in a later analysis by permuting HLA or CMV assignments 20 times. A later analysis grouped co-occurring TCRs with DBSCAN, adding TCRdist sequence similarity when clustering within HLA-allele-positive subsets. Repertoires with fewer than 30,000 or more than 120,000 public chains were left out of co-occurrence clustering, as were about five repertoires with anomalous nucleotide sharing. This is the immuneACCESS table as TCRdb keeps it, with only in-frame sequences that have V and J called. A part of the clones is gone; compared with another copy, unresolved V genes explain less than half, and the rest is unexplained. V and J calls and clone size follow that table, whereas D and trimming were derived from the DNA. The sample contains some 93,000 clones, 82% of them found a single time. The ten largest make up 3.8% of the sample.

This clonotype originated in a man aged 50-59 years in good health and CMV-seronegative. The sequenced sample consisted of PBMCs. The sequence joins TRBV27 to TRBJ2-1; TRBD2 agrees with 7 junctional bases. The encoded CDR3 is CASSLSAGTTLNEQFF. In nucleotide form, the sequence is TGTGCCAGCAGTTTATCCGCCGGGACTACCTTGAATGAGCAGTTCTTC.